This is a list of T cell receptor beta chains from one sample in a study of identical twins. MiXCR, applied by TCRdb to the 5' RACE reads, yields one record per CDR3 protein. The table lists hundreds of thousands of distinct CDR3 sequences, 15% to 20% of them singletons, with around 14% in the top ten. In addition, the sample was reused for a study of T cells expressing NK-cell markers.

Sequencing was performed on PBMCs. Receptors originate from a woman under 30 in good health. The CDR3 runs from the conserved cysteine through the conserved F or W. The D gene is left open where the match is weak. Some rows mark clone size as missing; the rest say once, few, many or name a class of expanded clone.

CASSLLQFGAGELFF	NA	NA	few	TRBV7-2	TRBJ2-2	15
CSARDFLYNEQFF	TGCAGTGCCAGGGACTTCCTTTACAATGAGCAGTTCTTC	NA	NA	TRBV20-1	TRBJ2-1	13
CASSLLGVITGELFF	TGTGCCAGCAGCTTGTTGGGGGTGATCACCGGGGAGCTGTTTTTT	NA	few	TRBV7-2	TRBJ2-2	15
CASRTQGHEQYF	TGTGCCAGCCGAACTCAGGGCCACGAGCAGTACTTC	NA	NA	TRBV25-1	TRBJ2-7	12
CSAIAGEKGNEQFF	TGCAGTGCTATTGCGGGCGAGAAAGGGAATGAGCAGTTCTTC	NA	NA	TRBV20-1	TRBJ2-1	14
CASSSDGRYEQYF	TGCGCCAGCAGCTCCGACGGCCGCTACGAGCAGTACTTC	NA	few	TRBV5-1	TRBJ2-7	13
CASSPGAGNTGELFF	TGTGCCAGCAGCCCGGGGGCAGGAAACACCGGGGAGCTGTTTTTT	NA	few	TRBV7-9	TRBJ2-2	15
CASSLISGPGELFF	TGTGCTAGCAGCTTAATCTCGGGACCCGGGGAGCTGTTTTTT	NA	NA	TRBV7-7	TRBJ2-2	14
CASTLSLRKDYEQYF	TGTGCCAGCACCCTGTCACTCCGCAAGGACTACGAGCAGTACTTC	NA	few	TRBV12-3/TRBV12-4	TRBJ2-7	15
CASSLLLAGGPLTDTQYF	TGTGCCAGCAGTTTATTACTAGCGGGAGGGCCACTCACAGATACGCAGTATTTT	TRBD2	few	TRBV27	TRBJ2-3	18
CSVRAGGRGTDTQYF	TGCAGCGTTCGGGCAGGCGGACGGGGCACAGATACGCAGTATTTT	NA	NA	TRBV29-1	TRBJ2-3	15
CASAGGSLYNEQFF	TGTGCCAGCGCGGGGGGATCTTTGTACAATGAGCAGTTCTTC	TRBD2	NA	TRBV5-4	TRBJ2-1	14
CASSLKITSGSVEQFF	TGCGCCAGCAGCTTGAAAATAACTAGCGGGAGTGTAGAGCAGTTCTTC	TRBD2	many	TRBV5-1	TRBJ2-1	16
CAGRQGSLNTEAFF	TGTGCCGGACGACAGGGCTCTTTGAACACTGAAGCTTTCTTT	TRBD1	few	TRBV2	TRBJ1-1	14
CASSLTMEGFQYEQYF	TGTGCCAGCAGTTTGACGATGGAAGGATTTCAGTACGAGCAGTACTTC	NA	few	TRBV6-5	TRBJ2-7	16
CASSYSAGSSYEQYF	TGTGCCAGCAGTTACTCGGCGGGCAGCTCCTACGAGCAGTACTTC	NA	NA	TRBV6-5	TRBJ2-7	15
CSARGVRSYNEQFF	TGCAGTGCTAGGGGGGTGAGATCCTACAATGAGCAGTTCTTC	NA	few	TRBV20-1	TRBJ2-1	14
CASSFSGAQAYEQYF	TGTGCCAGCAGCTTTTCGGGGGCCCAAGCCTACGAGCAGTACTTC	NA	NA	TRBV7-9	TRBJ2-7	15
CASSYRGGAIYGYTF	TGTGCCAGCAGTTACCGGGGGGGTGCCATCTATGGCTACACCTTC	NA	NA	TRBV12-3/TRBV12-4	TRBJ1-2	15
CASTSYVKSLSYEQYF	TGTGCCAGCACCTCTTACGTCAAATCCCTCTCCTACGAGCAGTACTTC	NA	NA	TRBV6-2/TRBV6-3	TRBJ2-7	16
CASSLDSGGARNEQFF	TGTGCCAGCAGCTTAGATAGCGGGGGGGCGAGAAATGAGCAGTTCTTC	TRBD2	few	TRBV11-2	TRBJ2-1	16
CASSLMVAGGNEQFF	TGCGCCAGCAGCCTGATGGTAGCGGGAGGCAATGAGCAGTTCTTC	TRBD2	few	TRBV5-1	TRBJ2-1	15
CSAREDRGLGEQYF	TGCAGTGCTAGAGAGGACAGGGGGCTGGGAGAGCAGTACTTC	TRBD1	NA	TRBV20-1	TRBJ2-7	14
CASSLGTSGRGSSYEQYF	TGTGCCAGCAGCTTAGGGACTAGCGGGAGAGGTAGCTCCTACGAGCAGTACTTC	TRBD2	many	TRBV7-8	TRBJ2-7	18
CASSSRMKGIYEQYF	TGTGCCAGCAGTTCAAGAATGAAGGGCATCTACGAGCAGTACTTC	NA	few	TRBV12-3/TRBV12-4	TRBJ2-7	15
CASRARTGDTEAFF	TGTGCCAGCAGGGCTAGGACAGGGGACACTGAAGCTTTCTTT	TRBD1	few	TRBV6-1	TRBJ1-1	14
CASSLMGQGTNEQFF	TGTGCCAGCAGCTTGATGGGACAGGGTACGAATGAGCAGTTCTTC	TRBD1	NA	TRBV7-2	TRBJ2-1	15
CSARGGESSYEQYF	TGCAGTGCTAGAGGGGGGGAGAGCTCCTACGAGCAGTACTTC	NA	few	TRBV20-1	TRBJ2-7	14
CASSPLAGMSNTDTQYF	TGTGCCAGCAGCCCATTGGCGGGAATGTCGAACACAGATACGCAGTATTTT	NA	NA	TRBV7-2	TRBJ2-3	17
CAIRPGLASTDTQYF	TGTGCCATCAGGCCGGGACTAGCGAGCACAGATACGCAGTATTTT	TRBD2	NA	TRBV10-3	TRBJ2-3	15
CASSQGEGTPNQPQHF	TGCGCCAGCAGCCAAGGTGAGGGGACTCCGAATCAGCCCCAGCATTTT	NA	few	TRBV4-1	TRBJ1-5	16
CSAPPVDSYFSYNEQFF	TGCAGTGCACCGCCGGTAGACAGCTATTTCTCCTACAATGAGCAGTTCTTC	NA	NA	TRBV20-1	TRBJ2-1	17
CASSAITSGRAGVDEQFF	TGTGCCAGCAGCGCCATAACTAGCGGGAGGGCCGGGGTCGATGAGCAGTTCTTC	TRBD2	NA	TRBV9	TRBJ2-1	18
CASSWGPEGYTF	TGTGCCAGCAGCTGGGGGCCGGAGGGCTACACCTTC	NA	few	TRBV11-3	TRBJ1-2	12
CSARDPRGHAGELFF	TGCAGTGCTAGAGATCCCAGGGGGCACGCCGGGGAGCTGTTTTTT	TRBD1	few	TRBV20-1	TRBJ2-2	15
CASSFAQETQYF	TGTGCCAGCAGCTTTGCCCAAGAGACCCAGTACTTC	NA	many	TRBV7-9	TRBJ2-5	12
CSARGWGQNYYEQYF	TGCAGTGCTAGAGGTTGGGGGCAGAATTACTACGAGCAGTACTTC	NA	NA	TRBV20-1	TRBJ2-7	15
CASSQEGWGTYNEQFF	TGTGCCAGCAGCCAAGAGGGTTGGGGCACCTACAATGAGCAGTTCTTC	NA	NA	TRBV3-1	TRBJ2-1	16
CAGTSVAEQYF	TGTGCCGGAACTAGCGTTGCCGAGCAGTACTTC	TRBD2	once	TRBV30	TRBJ2-7	11
CSASGGLSSYNEQFF	TGCAGTGCTTCGGGGGGCTTGAGCTCCTACAATGAGCAGTTCTTC	NA	NA	TRBV20-1	TRBJ2-1	15
CSAREGVTGELFF	TGCAGTGCTAGAGAGGGGGTCACCGGGGAGCTGTTTTTT	NA	few	TRBV20-1	TRBJ2-2	13
CATRTSGGGDEQFF	TGTGCCACGAGGACTAGCGGGGGCGGCGATGAGCAGTTCTTC	TRBD2	few	TRBV10-3	TRBJ2-1	14
CASKSGSLNTEAFF	TGTGCCAGCAAGAGCGGCAGCCTGAACACTGAAGCTTTCTTT	NA	few	TRBV6-1	TRBJ1-1	14
CASSQVLQGFQETQYF	TGCGCCAGCAGCCAAGTCCTACAGGGGTTCCAAGAGACCCAGTACTTC	TRBD1	NA	TRBV4-1	TRBJ2-5	16
CASSLIGALKPEAFF	TGTGCCAGCAGCTTGATCGGGGCTCTAAAGCCTGAAGCTTTCTTT	NA	NA	TRBV7-9	TRBJ1-1	15
CSATLEADTQYF	TGCAGTGCTACATTAGAGGCAGATACGCAGTATTTT	NA	NA	TRBV20-1	TRBJ2-3	12
CSAPSGQGSEETQYF	TGCAGCGCCCCGAGCGGACAGGGATCGGAGGAGACCCAGTACTTC	TRBD1	NA	TRBV29-1	TRBJ2-5	15
CASSLAGRYQETQYF	TGTGCCAGCAGTTTAGCGGGGCGGTACCAAGAGACCCAGTACTTC	NA	many	TRBV12-3/TRBV12-4	TRBJ2-5	15
CASSQDRAYGYTF	TGTGCCAGCAGCCAGGACAGGGCTTATGGCTACACCTTC	TRBD1	few	TRBV5-6	TRBJ1-2	13
CASSKGRDQPQHF	TGTGCCAGCAGTAAGGGGAGGGATCAGCCCCAGCATTTT	NA	few	TRBV12-3/TRBV12-4	TRBJ1-5	13
CASSSPKVNQPQHF	TGTGCCAGCAGTTCTCCCAAGGTAAATCAGCCCCAGCATTTT	NA	many	TRBV12-3/TRBV12-4	TRBJ1-5	14
CASSPGGTNTGELFF	TGTGCCAGCTCACCCGGGGGGACGAACACCGGGGAGCTGTTTTTT	TRBD2	many	TRBV12-3/TRBV12-4	TRBJ2-2	15
CASSLRGQATDTQYF	TGCGCCAGCAGCTTACGAGGACAGGCCACAGATACGCAGTATTTT	TRBD1	once	TRBV5-1	TRBJ2-3	15
CASSDPPSGVFLMFF	TGTGCCAGCAGCGACCCCCCTAGCGGGGTCTTCCTTATGTTCTTC	TRBD2	few	TRBV7-9	TRBJ2-1	15
CSVVWGDTQYF	TGCAGCGTGGTATGGGGGGATACGCAGTATTTT	NA	NA	TRBV29-1	TRBJ2-3	11
CASTIGGGNTEAFF	TGTGCCAGCACCATCGGGGGGGGGAACACTGAAGCTTTCTTT	NA	few	TRBV11-2	TRBJ1-1	14
CSEGDARGYTF	TGCAGCGAGGGGGATGCGCGAGGCTACACCTTC	NA	few	TRBV29-1	TRBJ1-2	11
CASDSMPSTGELFF	TGTGCCAGCGACTCCATGCCCAGCACCGGGGAGCTGTTTTTT	NA	NA	TRBV5-5	TRBJ2-2	14
CASSHAGTSRGYNEQFF	TGCGCCAGCAGCCATGCCGGGACTAGCCGTGGGTACAATGAGCAGTTCTTC	TRBD2	few	TRBV4-1	TRBJ2-1	17
CASSATGPGANVLTF	TGTGCCAGCAGTGCCACAGGGCCTGGGGCCAACGTCCTGACTTTC	NA	NA	TRBV2	TRBJ2-6	15